This paragraph reports one TCR beta chain. The repertoire was sequenced with immunoSEQ multiplex PCR; TCRdb's copy has only in-frame clones and lacks some. The sample consists of around 310,000 clones, about 90% of them appearing once. The data were obtained in a study of blood T cell repertoires in COVID-19. With 0 bases clipped from V and 2 bases from J, the junction kept 2 bases outside the gene matches. The CDR3 is 15 amino acids. Germline V gene data show CDR1 as SGDLS and CDR2 as YYNGEE. The sequenced sample consisted of peripheral blood. This TCR was recovered from a woman in her thirties or forties with COVID-19, enrolled during active disease. The gene calls are TRBV9 and TRBJ1-3, with 7 bases identical to TRBD1. The CDR3 loop reads CASSVGQGPGNTIYF. The CDR3 coding sequence is TGTGCCAGCAGCGTAGGACAGGGTCCTGGAAACACCATATATTTT.